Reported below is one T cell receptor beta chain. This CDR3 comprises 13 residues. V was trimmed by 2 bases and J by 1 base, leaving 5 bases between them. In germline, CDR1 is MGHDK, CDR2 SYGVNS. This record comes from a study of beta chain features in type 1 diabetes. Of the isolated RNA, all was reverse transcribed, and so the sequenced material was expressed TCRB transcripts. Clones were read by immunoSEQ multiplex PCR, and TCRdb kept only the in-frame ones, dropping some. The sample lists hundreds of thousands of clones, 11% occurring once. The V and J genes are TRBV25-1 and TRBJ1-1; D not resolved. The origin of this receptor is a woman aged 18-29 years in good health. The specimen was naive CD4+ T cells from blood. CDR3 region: CASSETPNTEAFF. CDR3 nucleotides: TGTGCCAGCAGTGAAACTCCGAACACTGAAGCTTTCTTT. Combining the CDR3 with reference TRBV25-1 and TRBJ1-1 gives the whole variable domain EADIYQTPRYLVIGTGKKITLECSQTMGHDKMYWYQQDPGMELHLIHYSYGVNSTEKGDLSSESTVSRIRTEHFPLTLESARPSHTSQYLCASSETPNTEAFFGQGTRLTVV.